This passage covers 2 T cell receptor beta chains from one sample sequenced in a study of cytomegalovirus exposure and HLA in healthy donors. Amplification used 60 Vbeta primers and 13 Jbeta primers. Profiled with immunoSEQ multiplex PCR; TCRdb holds only in-frame clones, not every one. The sample shows tens of thousands of clones, 7.5% to 8.5% of them seen only once. Sequenced: PBMCs. Receptors originate from a man aged 50 or older in good health and CMV-seronegative.

A few counts support this clone. The rearrangement uses TRBV29-1 and TRBJ2-7; 7 nucleotides line up with TRBD2. CDR1 is SQVTM and CDR2 is ANQGSEA in the germline V gene. V was pared by 6 bases and J by 9 bases, with 11 bases of the junction left unmatched. The CDR3 covers 12 residues. The CDR3 coding sequence is TGCAGCGTCCAACCCCCGGGGGGTTGGCAGTACTTC. This sequence encodes CSVQPPGGWQYF.

This clone was observed a few times. The chain has TRBV27 and TRBJ2-1, with 8 bases that match TRBD2. The trim removed 3 bases at V and 7 bases at J, leaving 5 bases unmatched. The germline gives CDR1 MNHEY, CDR2 SMNVEV (reference sequence). The CDR3 is 14 amino acids. The CDR3 sequence: CASSLAGGTNEQFF. CDR3 in DNA: TGTGCCAGCAGTTTGGCGGGGGGCACTAATGAGCAGTTCTTC.